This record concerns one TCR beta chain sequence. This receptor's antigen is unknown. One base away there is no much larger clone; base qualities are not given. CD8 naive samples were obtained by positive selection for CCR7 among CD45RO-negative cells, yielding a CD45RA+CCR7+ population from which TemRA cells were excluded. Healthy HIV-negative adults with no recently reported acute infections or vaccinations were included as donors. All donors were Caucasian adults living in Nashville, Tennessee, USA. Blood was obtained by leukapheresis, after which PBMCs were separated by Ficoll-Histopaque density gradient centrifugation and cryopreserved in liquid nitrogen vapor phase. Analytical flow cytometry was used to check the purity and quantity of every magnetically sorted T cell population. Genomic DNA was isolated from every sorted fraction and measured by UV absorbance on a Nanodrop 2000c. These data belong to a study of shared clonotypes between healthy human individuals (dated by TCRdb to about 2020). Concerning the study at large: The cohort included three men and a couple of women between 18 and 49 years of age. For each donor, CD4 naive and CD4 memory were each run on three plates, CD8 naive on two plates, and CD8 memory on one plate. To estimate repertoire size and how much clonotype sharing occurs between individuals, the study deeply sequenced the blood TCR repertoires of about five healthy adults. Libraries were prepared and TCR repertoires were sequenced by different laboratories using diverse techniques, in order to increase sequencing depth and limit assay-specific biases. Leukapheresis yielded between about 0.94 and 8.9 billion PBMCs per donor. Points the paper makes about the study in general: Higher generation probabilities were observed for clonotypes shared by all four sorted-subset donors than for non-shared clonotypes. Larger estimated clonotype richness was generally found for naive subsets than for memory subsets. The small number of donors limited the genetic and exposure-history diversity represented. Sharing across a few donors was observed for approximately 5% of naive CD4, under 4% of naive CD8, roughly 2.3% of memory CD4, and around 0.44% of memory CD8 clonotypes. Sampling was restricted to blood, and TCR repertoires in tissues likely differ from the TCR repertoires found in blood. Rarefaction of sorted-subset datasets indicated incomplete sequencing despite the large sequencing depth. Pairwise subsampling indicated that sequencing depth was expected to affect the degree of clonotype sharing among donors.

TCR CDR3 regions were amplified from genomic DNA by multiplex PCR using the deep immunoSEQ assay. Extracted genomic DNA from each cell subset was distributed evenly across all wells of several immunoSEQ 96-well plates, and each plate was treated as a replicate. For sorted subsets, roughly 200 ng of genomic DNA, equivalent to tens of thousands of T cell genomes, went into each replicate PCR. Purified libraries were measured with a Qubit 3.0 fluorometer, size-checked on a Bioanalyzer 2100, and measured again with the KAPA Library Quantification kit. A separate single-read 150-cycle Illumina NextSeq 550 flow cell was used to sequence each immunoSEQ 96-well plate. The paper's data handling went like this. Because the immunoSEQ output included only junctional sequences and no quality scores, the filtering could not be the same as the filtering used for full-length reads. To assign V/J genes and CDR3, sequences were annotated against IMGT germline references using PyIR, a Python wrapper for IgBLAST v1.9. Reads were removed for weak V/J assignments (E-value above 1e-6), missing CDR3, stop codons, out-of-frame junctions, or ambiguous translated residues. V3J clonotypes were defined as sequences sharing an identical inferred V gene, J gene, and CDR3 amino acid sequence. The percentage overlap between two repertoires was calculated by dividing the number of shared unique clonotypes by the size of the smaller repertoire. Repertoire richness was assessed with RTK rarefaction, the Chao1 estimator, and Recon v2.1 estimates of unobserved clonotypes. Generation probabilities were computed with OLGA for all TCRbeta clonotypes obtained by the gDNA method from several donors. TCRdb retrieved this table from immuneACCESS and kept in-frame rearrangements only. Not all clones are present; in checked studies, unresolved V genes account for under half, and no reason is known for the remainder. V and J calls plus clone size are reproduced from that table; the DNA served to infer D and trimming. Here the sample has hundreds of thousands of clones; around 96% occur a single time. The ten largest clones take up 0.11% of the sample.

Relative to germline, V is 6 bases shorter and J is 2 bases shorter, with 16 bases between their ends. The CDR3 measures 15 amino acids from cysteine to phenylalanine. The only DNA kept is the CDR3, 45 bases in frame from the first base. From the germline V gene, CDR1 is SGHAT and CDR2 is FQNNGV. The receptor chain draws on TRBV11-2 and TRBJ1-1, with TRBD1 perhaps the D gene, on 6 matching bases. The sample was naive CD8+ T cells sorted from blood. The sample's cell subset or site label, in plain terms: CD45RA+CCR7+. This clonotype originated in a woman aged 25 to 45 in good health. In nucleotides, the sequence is TGTGCCAGCAGTATTAACTGGGGGCTAAACACTGAAGCTTTCTTT. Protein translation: CASSINWGLNTEAFF.